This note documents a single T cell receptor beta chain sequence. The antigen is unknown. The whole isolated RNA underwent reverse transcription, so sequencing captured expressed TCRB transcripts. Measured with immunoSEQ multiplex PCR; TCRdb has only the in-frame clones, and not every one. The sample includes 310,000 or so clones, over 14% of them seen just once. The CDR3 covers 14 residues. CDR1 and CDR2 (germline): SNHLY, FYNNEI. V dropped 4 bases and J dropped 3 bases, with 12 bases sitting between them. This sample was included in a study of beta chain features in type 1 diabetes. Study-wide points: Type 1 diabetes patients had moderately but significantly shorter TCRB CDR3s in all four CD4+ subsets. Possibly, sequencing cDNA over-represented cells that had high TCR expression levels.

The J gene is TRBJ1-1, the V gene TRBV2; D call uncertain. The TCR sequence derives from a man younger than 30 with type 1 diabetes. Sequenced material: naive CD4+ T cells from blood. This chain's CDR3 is CASSVEDVDTEAFF. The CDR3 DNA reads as TGTGCCAGCAGTGTAGAGGATGTCGACACTGAAGCTTTCTTT.